This T cell receptor (beta chain) emerged from a study of T cells in localized non-small cell lung cancer. General study findings and limits: Adjacent uninvolved lung had the highest clonality, suggesting focused antigen responses. Adjacent lung was found to contain a median about 60 of the top 100 tumor clones.

Some clones are missing from TCRdb's copy, which holds only in-frame ones; the method was immunoSEQ multiplex PCR. The sample includes 10,000 to 15,000 clones, roughly 82% of them seen just once. J gave up 5 bases and V 3 bases, and 11 bases lay outside the gene matches. Germline lookup yields CDR1 SEHNR and CDR2 FQNEAQ (reference sequence). The CDR3 has 16 amino acids. Concerning this clone: No antigen is known for it.

This clonotype was sampled from a male donor at least 60 years old with stage I squamous cell lung carcinoma. The sequences come from peripheral blood, collected before any cancer treatment. V and J are TRBV7-9 and TRBJ2-5; TRBD2 matches 8 bases. This CDR3 reads CASSLYREGLGETQYF. Written as DNA, the CDR3 is TGTGCCAGCAGCTTGTACCGGGAGGGCCTAGGGGAGACCCAGTACTTC.